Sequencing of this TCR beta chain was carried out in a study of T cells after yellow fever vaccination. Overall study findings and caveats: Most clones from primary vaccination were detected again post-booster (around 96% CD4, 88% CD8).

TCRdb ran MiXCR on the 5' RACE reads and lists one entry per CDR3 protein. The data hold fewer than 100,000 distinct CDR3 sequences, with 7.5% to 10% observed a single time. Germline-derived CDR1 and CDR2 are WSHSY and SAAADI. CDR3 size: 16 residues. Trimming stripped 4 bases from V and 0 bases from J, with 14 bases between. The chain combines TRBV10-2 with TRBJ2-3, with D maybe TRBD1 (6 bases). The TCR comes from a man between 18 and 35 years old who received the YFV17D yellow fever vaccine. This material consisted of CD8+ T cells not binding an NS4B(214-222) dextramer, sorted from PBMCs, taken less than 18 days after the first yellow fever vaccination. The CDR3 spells CASSGYGTPSTDTQYF. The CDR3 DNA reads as TGCGCCAGCAGTGGATACGGGACACCCAGCACAGATACGCAGTATTTT.